This T cell receptor beta chain was obtained from a study of T cells after yellow fever vaccination. Whole-study findings and limits: Only a minor proportion of clonotypes was detected across both CD4 and CD8 compartments.

CDR3 length: 16 amino acids. Germline-derived CDR1 and CDR2 are KGHSH and LQKENI. V dropped 4 bases and J dropped 4; count of bases not matched to a gene: 7. The table lists this clonotype with many counts. The antigen is unknown. TCRdb reprocessed the 5' RACE reads with MiXCR, giving one entry per CDR3 protein. The sample carries 250,000 or so distinct CDR3 sequences, about 3.9% recorded once. The rearrangement links TRBV18 to TRBJ2-2; 9 positions agree with TRBD1. The clonotype comes from a man younger than 35 who received the YFV17D yellow fever vaccine. This sample comprised PBMCs, obtained 15 days after the yellow fever booster vaccination. CDR3 bases: TGTGCCAGCTCACGTACCGGGACAGGGATCACCGGGGAGCTGTTTTTT. It specifies CASSRTGTGITGELFF.